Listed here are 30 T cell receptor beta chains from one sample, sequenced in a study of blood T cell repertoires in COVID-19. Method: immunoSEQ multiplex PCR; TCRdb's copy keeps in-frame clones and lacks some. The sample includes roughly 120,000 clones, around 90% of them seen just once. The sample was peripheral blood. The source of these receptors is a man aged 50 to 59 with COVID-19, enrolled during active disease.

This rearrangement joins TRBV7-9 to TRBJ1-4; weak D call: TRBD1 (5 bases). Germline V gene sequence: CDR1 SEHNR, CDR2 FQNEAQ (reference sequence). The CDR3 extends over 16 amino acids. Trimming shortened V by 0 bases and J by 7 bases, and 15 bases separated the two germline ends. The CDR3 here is CASSLAATGGFEKLFF. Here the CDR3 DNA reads TGTGCCAGCAGCTTAGCAGCGACGGGGGGTTTTGAAAAACTGTTTTTT.

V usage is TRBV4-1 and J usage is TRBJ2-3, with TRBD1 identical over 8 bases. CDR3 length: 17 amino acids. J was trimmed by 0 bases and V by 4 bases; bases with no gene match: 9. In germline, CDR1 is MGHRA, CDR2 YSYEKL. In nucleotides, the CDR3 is TGCGCCAGCAGCCCCGGACAGGGACAAACTAGCACAGATACGCAGTATTTT. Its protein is CASSPGQGQTSTDTQYF.

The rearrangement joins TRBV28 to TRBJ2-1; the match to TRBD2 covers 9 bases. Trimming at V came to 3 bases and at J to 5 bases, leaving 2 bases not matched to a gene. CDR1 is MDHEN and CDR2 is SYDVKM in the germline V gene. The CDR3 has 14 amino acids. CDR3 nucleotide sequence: TGTGCCAGCAGTTTTAGCGGGAGAGACAATGAGCAGTTCTTC. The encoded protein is CASSFSGRDNEQFF.

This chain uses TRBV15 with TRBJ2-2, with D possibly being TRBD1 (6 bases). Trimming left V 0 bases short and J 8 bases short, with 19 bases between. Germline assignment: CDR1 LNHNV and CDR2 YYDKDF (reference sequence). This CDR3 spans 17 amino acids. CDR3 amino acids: CATSREVVTRTAGELFF. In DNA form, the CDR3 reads TGTGCCACCAGCAGAGAGGTTGTGACAAGGACAGCTGGGGAGCTGTTTTTT.

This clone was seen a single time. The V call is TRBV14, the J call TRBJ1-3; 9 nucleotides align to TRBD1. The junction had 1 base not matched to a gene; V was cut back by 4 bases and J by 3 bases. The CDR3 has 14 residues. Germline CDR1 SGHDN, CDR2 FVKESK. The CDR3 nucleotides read TGTGCCAGCAGCCGGACAGGGGTTGGAAACACCATATATTTT. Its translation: CASSRTGVGNTIYF. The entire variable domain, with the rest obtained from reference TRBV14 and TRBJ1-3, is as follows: EAGVTQFPSHSVIEKGQTVTLRCDPISGHDNLYWYRRVMGKEIKFLLHFVKESKQDESGMPNNRFLAERTGGTYSTLKVQPAELEDSGVYFCASSRTGVGNTIYFGEGSWLTVV.

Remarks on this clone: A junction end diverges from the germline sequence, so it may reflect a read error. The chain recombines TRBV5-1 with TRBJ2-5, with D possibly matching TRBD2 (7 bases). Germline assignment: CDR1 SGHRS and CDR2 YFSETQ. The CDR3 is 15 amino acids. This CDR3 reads CARSLGGGEQETQYF. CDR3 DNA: TGCGCCCGCAGCTTGGGGGGGGGCGAACAAGAGACCCAGTACTTC.

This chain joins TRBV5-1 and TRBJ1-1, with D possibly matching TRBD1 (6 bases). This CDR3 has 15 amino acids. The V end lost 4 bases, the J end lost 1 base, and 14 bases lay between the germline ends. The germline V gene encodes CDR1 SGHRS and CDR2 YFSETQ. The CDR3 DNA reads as TGCGCCAGCAGCCGGGGGGCAGGAGCGAACACTGAAGCTTTCTTT. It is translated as CASSRGAGANTEAFF.

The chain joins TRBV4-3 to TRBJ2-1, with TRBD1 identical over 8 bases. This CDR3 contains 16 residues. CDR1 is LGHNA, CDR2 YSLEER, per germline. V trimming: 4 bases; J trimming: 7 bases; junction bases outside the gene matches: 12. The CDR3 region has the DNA TGCGCCAGCAGCCCCGGCCAGGGGGCAAGGTGGAATGAGCAGTTCTTC. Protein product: CASSPGQGARWNEQFF.

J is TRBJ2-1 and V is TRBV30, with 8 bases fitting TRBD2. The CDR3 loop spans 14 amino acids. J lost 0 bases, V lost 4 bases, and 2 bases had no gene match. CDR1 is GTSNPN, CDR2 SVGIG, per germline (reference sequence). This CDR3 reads CAWKRGSSYNEQFF. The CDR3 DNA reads TGTGCCTGGAAGCGGGGGAGCTCCTACAATGAGCAGTTCTTC.

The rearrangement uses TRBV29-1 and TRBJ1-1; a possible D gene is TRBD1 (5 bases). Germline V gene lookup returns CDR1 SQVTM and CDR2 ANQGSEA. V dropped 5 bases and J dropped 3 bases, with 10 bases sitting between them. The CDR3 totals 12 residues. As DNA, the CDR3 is TGCAGCGTTCAACGGGGGTACACTGAAGCTTTCTTT. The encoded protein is CSVQRGYTEAFF.

The CDR3 is CASKVFGLATNTGELFF. The CDR3, as DNA: TGTGCCAGCAAGGTGTTCGGACTAGCGACGAACACCGGGGAGCTGTTTTTT. J is TRBJ2-2 and V is TRBV19, with 9 bases matching TRBD2. CDR1 and CDR2 (germline): LNHDA, SQIVND (reference sequence). The CDR3 contains 17 residues. V trimming: 9 bases; J trimming: 0 bases; junction bases outside the gene matches: 11.

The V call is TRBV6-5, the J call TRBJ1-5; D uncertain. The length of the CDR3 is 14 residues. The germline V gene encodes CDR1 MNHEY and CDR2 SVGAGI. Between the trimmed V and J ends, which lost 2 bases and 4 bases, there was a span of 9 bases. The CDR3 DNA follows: TGTGCCAGCAGTTACGGAGGGCGGAATCAGCCCCAGCATTTT. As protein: CASSYGGRNQPQHF.

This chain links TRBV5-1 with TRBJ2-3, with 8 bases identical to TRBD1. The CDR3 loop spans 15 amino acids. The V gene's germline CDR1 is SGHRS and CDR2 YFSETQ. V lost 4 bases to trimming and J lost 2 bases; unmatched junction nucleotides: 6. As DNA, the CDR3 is TGCGCCAGCAGCCAGGGACAGGAAGACACAGATACGCAGTATTTT. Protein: CASSQGQEDTDTQYF.

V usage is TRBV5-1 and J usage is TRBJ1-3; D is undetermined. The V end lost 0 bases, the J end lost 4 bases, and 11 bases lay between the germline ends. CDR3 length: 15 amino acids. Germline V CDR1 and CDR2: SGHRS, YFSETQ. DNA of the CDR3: TGCGCCAGCAGCTTGGTTGGAGGCGGCGGAAACACCATATATTTT. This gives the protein CASSLVGGGGNTIYF.

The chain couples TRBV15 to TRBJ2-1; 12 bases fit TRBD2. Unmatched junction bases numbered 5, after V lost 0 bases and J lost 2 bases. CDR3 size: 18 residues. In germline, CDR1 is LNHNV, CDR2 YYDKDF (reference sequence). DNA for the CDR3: TGTGCCACCAGCAGAGAAGGGACTAGCGGGCCACCCTACAATGAGCAGTTCTTC. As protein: CATSREGTSGPPYNEQFF.

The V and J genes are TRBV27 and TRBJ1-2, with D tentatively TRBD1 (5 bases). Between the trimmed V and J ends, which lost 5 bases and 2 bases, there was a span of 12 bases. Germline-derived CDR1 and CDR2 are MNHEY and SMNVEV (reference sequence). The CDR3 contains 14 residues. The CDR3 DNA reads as TGTGCCAGCAGTCGGGCGCGGGACAACTATGGCTACACCTTC. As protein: CASSRARDNYGYTF.

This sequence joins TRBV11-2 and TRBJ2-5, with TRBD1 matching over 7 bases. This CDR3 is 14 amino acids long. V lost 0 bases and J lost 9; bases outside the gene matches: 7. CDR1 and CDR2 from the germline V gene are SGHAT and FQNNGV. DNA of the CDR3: TGTGCCAGCAGCTTAGAAGGGGGCGGGTACGCCCAGTACTTC. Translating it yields CASSLEGGGYAQYF. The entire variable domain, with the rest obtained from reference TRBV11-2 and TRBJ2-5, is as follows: EAGVAQSPRYKIIEKRQSVAFWCNPISGHATLYWYQQILGQGPKLLIQFQNNGVVDDSQLPKDRFSAERLKGVDSTLKIQPAKLEDSAVYLCASSLEGGGYAQYFGPGTRLLVL.

The CDR3 region is CASSFSGTGNNEQFF. The CDR3 DNA follows: TGTGCCAGCAGTTTCTCCGGGACAGGGAATAATGAGCAGTTCTTC. This chain joins TRBV28 and TRBJ2-1, with 9 bases identical to TRBD1. J gave up 7 bases and V 3 bases, and 7 bases lay outside the gene matches. Germline CDR1 is MDHEN and CDR2 is SYDVKM. The CDR3 runs to 15 residues.

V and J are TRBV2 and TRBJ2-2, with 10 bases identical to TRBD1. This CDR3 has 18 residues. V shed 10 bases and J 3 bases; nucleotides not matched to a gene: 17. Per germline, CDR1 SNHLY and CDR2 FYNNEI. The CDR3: CAKGTGVGSGLDTGELFF. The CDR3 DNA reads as TGTGCCAAGGGGACAGGGGTAGGGAGCGGGCTAGACACCGGGGAGCTGTTTTTT.

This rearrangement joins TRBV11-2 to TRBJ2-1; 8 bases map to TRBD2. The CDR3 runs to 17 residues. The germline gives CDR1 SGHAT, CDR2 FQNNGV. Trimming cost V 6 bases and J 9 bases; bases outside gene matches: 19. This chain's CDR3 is CASSLGIIGTRVGEQFF. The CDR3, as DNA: TGTGCCAGCAGTTTGGGGATAATCGGGACTAGGGTTGGTGAGCAGTTCTTC.

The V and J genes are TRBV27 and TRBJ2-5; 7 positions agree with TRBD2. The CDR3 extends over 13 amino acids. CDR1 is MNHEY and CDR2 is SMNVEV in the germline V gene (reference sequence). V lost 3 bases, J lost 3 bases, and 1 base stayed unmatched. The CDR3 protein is CASSFLAEETQYF. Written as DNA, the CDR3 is TGTGCCAGCAGTTTCCTAGCGGAAGAGACCCAGTACTTC.

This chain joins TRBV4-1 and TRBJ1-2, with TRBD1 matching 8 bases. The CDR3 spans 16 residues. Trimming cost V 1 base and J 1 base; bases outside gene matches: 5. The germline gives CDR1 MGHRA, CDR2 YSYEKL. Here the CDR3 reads CASSQGTGRGNYGYTF. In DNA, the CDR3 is TGCGCCAGCAGCCAAGGGACAGGGAGAGGTAACTATGGCTACACCTTC.

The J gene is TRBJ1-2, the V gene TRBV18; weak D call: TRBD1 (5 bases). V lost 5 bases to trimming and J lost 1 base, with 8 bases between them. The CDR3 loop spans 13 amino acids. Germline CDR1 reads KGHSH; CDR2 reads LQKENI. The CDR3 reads CASSMTDNYGYTF. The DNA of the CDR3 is TGTGCCAGCTCAATGACAGATAACTATGGCTACACCTTC.

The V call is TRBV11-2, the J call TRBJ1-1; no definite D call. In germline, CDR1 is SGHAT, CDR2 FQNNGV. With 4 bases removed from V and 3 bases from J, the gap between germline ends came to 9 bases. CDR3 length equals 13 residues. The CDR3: CASSYNSYTEAFF. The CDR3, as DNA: TGTGCCAGCAGCTATAACAGTTACACTGAAGCTTTCTTT. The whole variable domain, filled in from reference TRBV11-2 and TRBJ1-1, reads EAGVAQSPRYKIIEKRQSVAFWCNPISGHATLYWYQQILGQGPKLLIQFQNNGVVDDSQLPKDRFSAERLKGVDSTLKIQPAKLEDSAVYLCASSYNSYTEAFFGQGTRLTVV.

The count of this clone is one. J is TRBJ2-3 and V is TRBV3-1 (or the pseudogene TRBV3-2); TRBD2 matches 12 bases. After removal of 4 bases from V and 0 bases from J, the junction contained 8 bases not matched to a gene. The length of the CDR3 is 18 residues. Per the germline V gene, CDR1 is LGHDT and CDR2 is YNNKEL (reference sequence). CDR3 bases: TGTGCCAGCAGCCTCGGCTTAGGGACTAGCGGGAGCACAGATACGCAGTATTTT. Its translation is CASSLGLGTSGSTDTQYF.

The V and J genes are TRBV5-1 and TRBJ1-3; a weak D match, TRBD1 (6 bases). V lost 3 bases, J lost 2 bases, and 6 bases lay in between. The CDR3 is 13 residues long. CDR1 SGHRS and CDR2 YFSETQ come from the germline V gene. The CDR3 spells CASSSGAGNTIYF. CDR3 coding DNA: TGCGCCAGCAGCTCAGGGGCTGGAAACACCATATATTTT.

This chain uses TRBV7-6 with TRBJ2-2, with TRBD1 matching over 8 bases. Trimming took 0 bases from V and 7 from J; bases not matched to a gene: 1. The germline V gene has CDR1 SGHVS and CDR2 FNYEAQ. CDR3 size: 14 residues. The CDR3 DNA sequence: TGTGCCAGCAGCTTAGCCACAGGGGGCGGGGAGCTGTTTTTT. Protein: CASSLATGGGELFF.

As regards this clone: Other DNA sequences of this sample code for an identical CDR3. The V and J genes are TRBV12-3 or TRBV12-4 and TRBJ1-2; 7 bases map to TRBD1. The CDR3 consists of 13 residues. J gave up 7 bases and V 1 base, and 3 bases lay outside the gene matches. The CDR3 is CASSLEGAGGYTF. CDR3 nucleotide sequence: TGTGCCAGCAGTTTAGAGGGGGCGGGTGGCTACACCTTC.

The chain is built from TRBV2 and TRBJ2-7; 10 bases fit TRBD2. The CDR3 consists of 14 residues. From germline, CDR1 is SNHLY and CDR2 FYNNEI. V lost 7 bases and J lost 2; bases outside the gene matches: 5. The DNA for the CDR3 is TGTGCCAGCAAACGGACTAGCGGACCCTACGAGCAGTACTTC. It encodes CASKRTSGPYEQYF.

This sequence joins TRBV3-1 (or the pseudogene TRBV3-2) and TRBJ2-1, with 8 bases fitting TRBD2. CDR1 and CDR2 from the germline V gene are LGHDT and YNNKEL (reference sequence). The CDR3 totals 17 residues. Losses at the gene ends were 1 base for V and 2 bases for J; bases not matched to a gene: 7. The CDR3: CASSQGDLSGTYNEQFF. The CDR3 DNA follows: TGTGCCAGCAGCCAAGGGGACCTTAGCGGGACCTACAATGAGCAGTTCTTC.